A single sample is the source of the 13 T cell receptor beta chains below, sequenced in a study of Graves' ophthalmopathy and Graves' hyperthyroidism. The authors amplified TCR beta CDR3 regions from RNA transcripts. An initial RT-PCR round employing HTBI primers preceded a second-round multiplex PCR. TCRdb re-analysed the multiplex PCR reads in MiXCR, keeping a single row per CDR3 protein. The sample carries over 500,000 distinct CDR3 sequences, 22% recorded once. The sample consisted of peripheral blood. The receptors here all came from a young woman with stable Graves' hyperthyroidism. Some clones in this sample may be carry-over from other donors' samples.

In its sample, this clonotype was seen a few times. This chain links TRBV4-1 with TRBJ1-2, with D uncertain. CDR1 is MGHRA, CDR2 YSYEKL, per germline. The CDR3 spans 16 residues. V gave up 0 bases and J gave up 1 base, with 12 bases separating them. This chain's CDR3 is CASSQDGVRDNYGYTF. Here the CDR3 DNA reads TGCGCCAGCAGCCAAGATGGGGTTCGGGATAACTATGGCTACACCTTC.

As regards this clonotype: The conserved final phenylalanine or tryptophan is absent from the CDR3, which likely points to a read error. The chain employs TRBV12-3 or TRBV12-4 and TRBJ2-5; weak D call: TRBD1 (6 bases). The CDR3 is made up of 14 amino acids. The V end was cut by 5 bases, the J end by 3 bases, with 13 bases between. CDR3: CASSTYRAEETQYV. The CDR3 DNA follows: TGTGCCAGCAGTACCTACAGGGCCGAAGAGACCCAGTACGTC.

This clonotype was observed a few times. The chain combines TRBV6-1 with TRBJ1-2; D is perhaps TRBD1 (6 bases). V was shortened by 7 bases and J by 4 bases, with 16 bases between the two germline ends. In germline, CDR1 is MNHNS, CDR2 SASEGT. CDR3 size: 14 residues. CDR3 region: CASNTLEGGYGYTF. CDR3 nucleotide sequence: TGTGCCAGCAACACCCTGGAAGGGGGCTATGGCTACACCTTC.

The table lists this clonotype with many counts. The chain has TRBV7-3 and TRBJ1-2; D may be TRBD1 (5 bases). Germline loops: CDR1 SGHTA, CDR2 FQGTGA. This CDR3 spans 13 amino acids. The germline V and J ends were trimmed by 0 bases and 5 bases, with 7 bases remaining between them. The CDR3 protein is CASSLTWGYGYTF. DNA of the CDR3: TGTGCCAGCAGCTTAACGTGGGGGTATGGCTACACCTTC.

This clonotype was observed many times. The chain links TRBV12-5 to TRBJ1-1, with 12 bases identical to TRBD1. V shed 5 bases, J shed 6 bases, and the junction held 4 bases outside the gene matches. CDR3 length: 14 amino acids. Germline V gene lookup returns CDR1 LGHNT and CDR2 FRNRAP. Written as DNA, the CDR3 is TGTGCTAGTGGTCGGGGACAGGGGGCTGCTGAAGCTTTCTTT. It yields the protein CASGRGQGAAEAFF.

This clonotype was picked up many times. This chain connects TRBV7-2 to TRBJ1-1; perhaps TRBD1 as D (6 bases). The ends were cut back, 5 bases at V and 4 bases at J, with 14 bases in the middle. Germline CDR1 reads SGHTA; CDR2 reads FQGNSA. This CDR3 has 14 amino acids. CDR3 amino acids: CASSPAGARTEAFF. The CDR3 region has the DNA TGTGCCAGCAGCCCCGCAGGGGCTCGCACTGAAGCTTTCTTT. Using reference TRBV7-2 and TRBJ1-1 for the parts outside the CDR3, the full variable domain is GAGVSQSPSNKVTEKGKDVELRCDPISGHTALYWYRQSLGQGLEFLIYFQGNSAPDKSGLPSDRFSAERTGGSVSTLTIQRTQQEDSAVYLCASSPAGARTEAFFGQGTRLTVV.

There are many counts of this clonotype. A much larger clone lies a single base off, so this may be a read error. The conserved final phenylalanine or tryptophan is absent from the CDR3, which likely points to a read error. The chain couples TRBV6-1 to TRBJ2-5, with no clear D. Germline V gene lookup returns CDR1 MNHNS and CDR2 SASEGT. V shed 2 bases and J shed 1 base, with 14 bases lying between them. The CDR3 length is 16 residues. The CDR3 is CASSEQVPGPQETQYI. The CDR3 DNA is TGTGCCAGCAGTGAACAGGTTCCAGGTCCCCAAGAGACCCAGTACATC.

CDR3 coding DNA: TGTGCCAGCAGCAGTGTGACAGGGGGGTTCGGCTACACCTTC. Its protein is CASSSVTGGFGYTF. The chain is built from TRBV5-5 and TRBJ1-2, with 9 bases matching TRBD1. V trimming: 4 bases; J trimming: 8 bases; junction bases outside the gene matches: 9. The CDR3 is made up of 14 amino acids. Looked up from germline, CDR1 is SGHKS and CDR2 is YYEKEE (reference sequence).

This clonotype was counted many times. V and J are TRBV6-5 and TRBJ2-5; D unclear. Germline CDR1 reads MNHEY; CDR2 reads SVGAGI. The V and J ends lost 2 bases and 3 bases respectively, with 10 bases between them. The CDR3 totals 14 residues. The CDR3 sequence is CASSYQGWEETQYF. The CDR3 DNA is TGTGCCAGCAGTTACCAAGGGTGGGAAGAGACCCAGTACTTC.

This clonotype was seen ten or more times. This chain connects TRBV4-2 to TRBJ1-6; D gene uncertain. CDR3 length: 13 amino acids. CDR1 and CDR2 from the germline V gene are LGHNA and YNFKEQ. The germline V and J ends were trimmed by 1 base and 7 bases, with 5 bases remaining between them. CDR3 DNA: TGTGCCAGCAGCCAAGCACCGAATTCACCCCTCCACTTT. Translating gives CASSQAPNSPLHF.

This clonotype was observed a handful of times. A read error may explain this, as a much larger clone is one base away. The chain combines TRBV28 with TRBJ2-7; D is unresolved. The CDR3 has 11 residues. V was cut by 6 bases and J by 4 bases, with 7 bases left in between. CDR1 MDHEN and CDR2 SYDVKM come from the germline V gene. CDR3: CASRLGYEQYF. CDR3 DNA sequence: TGTGCCAGCAGGCTAGGGTACGAGCAGTACTTC.

This clonotype was detected ten times or more. The rearrangement links TRBV4-1 to TRBJ2-7; no firm D call. Germline V gene data show CDR1 as MGHRA and CDR2 as YSYEKL. Between the trimmed V and J ends, which lost 4 bases and 1 base, there was a span of 8 bases. This CDR3 is built from 13 residues. CDR3 sequence (DNA): TGCGCCAGCAGCCCCGCCCTTTCCTACGAGCAGTACTTC. Protein product: CASSPALSYEQYF.

This clonotype has a count of ten or more. The chain couples TRBV15 to TRBJ1-5; the D gene is possibly TRBD1 (5 bases). This CDR3 spans 15 amino acids. Per germline, CDR1 LNHNV and CDR2 YYDKDF (reference sequence). V lost 4 bases and J 4 bases, leaving 14 bases between the germline ends. The CDR3 reads CATSISWGGNQPQHF. CDR3 bases: TGTGCCACCAGCATATCGTGGGGGGGTAATCAGCCCCAGCATTTT. The full variable domain, completed using reference TRBV15 and TRBJ1-5, is DAMVIQNPRYQVTQFGKPVTLSCSQTLNHNVMYWYQQKSSQAPKLLFHYYDKDFNNEADTPDNFQSRRPNTSFCFLDIRSPGLGDTAMYLCATSISWGGNQPQHFGDGTRLSIL.